One and the same sample provided the 27 T cell receptor beta chains below, sequenced in a study of T cell responses to AZD1222 COVID-19 vaccine. Using immunoSEQ multiplex PCR, the repertoire was profiled, and TCRdb retains in-frame clones only, with some absent. The data show approximately 130,000 clones, 92% seen once. Sequenced here: peripheral blood, sampled on day 0 of AZD1222 vaccination. The receptors shown here come from an adult in good health.

The rearrangement joins TRBV3-1 (or the pseudogene TRBV3-2) to TRBJ1-5; 7 nucleotides agree with TRBD1. Germline trimming cut 4 bases from V and 3 bases from J; bases unmatched to any gene: 3. The germline V gene encodes CDR1 LGHDT and CDR2 YNNKEL (reference sequence). This CDR3 spans 14 amino acids. The CDR3 spells CASSRGQFNQPQHF. The DNA for the CDR3 is TGTGCCAGCAGCCGGGGACAGTTCAATCAGCCCCAGCATTTT.

The chain has TRBV6-5 and TRBJ2-1; tentatively, D is TRBD2 (6 bases). CDR1 is MNHEY, CDR2 SVGAGI, per germline. The CDR3 totals 15 residues. V shed 2 bases and J shed 3 bases, with 11 bases lying between them. CDR3 nucleotides: TGTGCCAGCAGTTACGGGGCTAGCGACTACAATGAGCAGTTCTTC. Residues: CASSYGASDYNEQFF.

The chain recombines TRBV5-4 with TRBJ1-4; D is uncertain. Deletions cut 2 bases from V and 4 bases from J, with 9 bases between. This CDR3 comprises 14 residues. CDR1 and CDR2 from the germline V gene are SGHNT and YYREEE (reference sequence). CDR3 sequence: CASSFSGFNEKLFF. The CDR3 bases are TGTGCCAGCAGCTTTTCGGGGTTTAATGAAAAACTGTTTTTT.

As regards this clone: This specimen includes other DNA sequences encoding the same CDR3. The chain recombines TRBV18 with TRBJ1-5; D possibly corresponds to TRBD1 (5 bases). The CDR3 runs 13 residues. The V gene lost 4 bases and the J gene lost 2 bases, with 6 bases spanning the gap. Germline V gives CDR1 KGHSH, CDR2 LQKENI. CDR3 protein: CASSQQGNQPQHF. The CDR3 DNA follows: TGTGCCAGCTCACAACAGGGCAATCAGCCCCAGCATTTT.

V is TRBV2 and J is TRBJ2-1; 9 bases are shared with TRBD2. Trimming removed 10 bases from V and 4 bases from J; junction bases left unmatched: 14. This CDR3 comprises 16 residues. Per the germline V gene, CDR1 is SNHLY and CDR2 is FYNNEI. CDR3 in DNA: TGTGCCACCCGCCGGTCTAGCGGGGAGTCATACAATGAGCAGTTCTTC. Protein: CATRRSSGESYNEQFF.

The chain employs TRBV7-3 and TRBJ1-2; weak D call: TRBD1 (6 bases). Per the germline V gene, CDR1 is SGHTA and CDR2 is FQGTGA. The CDR3 is made up of 13 amino acids. V lost 8 bases to trimming and J lost 3 bases, with 13 bases between them. The CDR3 is CASSAGEDYGYTF. CDR3 DNA: TGTGCCAGCTCGGCAGGGGAAGACTATGGCTACACCTTC.

The gene calls are TRBV19 and TRBJ2-2; 9 positions agree with TRBD2. This CDR3 spans 15 amino acids. V dropped 4 bases and J dropped 5; count of bases not matched to a gene: 5. Germline CDR1 reads LNHDA; CDR2 reads SQIVND (reference sequence). The CDR3 loop is CASSKALAGTGELFF. As DNA, the CDR3 is TGTGCCAGTAGTAAGGCGCTAGCGGGGACCGGGGAGCTGTTTTTT. Filled out from reference TRBV19 and TRBJ2-2, the complete variable domain reads DGGITQSPKYLFRKEGQNVTLSCEQNLNHDAMYWYRQDPGQGLRLIYYSQIVNDFQKGDIAEGYSVSREKKESFPLTVTSAQKNPTAFYLCASSKALAGTGELFFGEGSRLTVL.

V gene TRBV7-9 combines with J gene TRBJ1-6; 7 bases map to TRBD1. Trimming cost V 7 bases and J 7 bases; bases outside gene matches: 7. Germline-derived CDR1 and CDR2 are SEHNR and FQNEAQ (reference sequence). The CDR3 runs 14 residues. CDR3 protein: CASTLQGPNSPLHF. As DNA, the CDR3 is TGTGCCAGCACTCTACAGGGGCCAAATTCACCCCTCCACTTT.

The chain is built from TRBV11-3 and TRBJ2-1; D is uncertain. V dropped 2 bases and J dropped 0 bases, with 8 bases sitting between them. Germline V gene data show CDR1 as SGHNT and CDR2 as YENEEA. CDR3 length: 15 residues. The CDR3 sequence is CASSLTGSSYNEQFF. CDR3 nucleotides: TGTGCCAGCAGCTTAACCGGTAGCTCCTACAATGAGCAGTTCTTC. The full variable domain, rest sourced from reference TRBV11-3 and TRBJ2-1, is EAGVVQSPRYKIIEKKQPVAFWCNPISGHNTLYWYLQNLGQGPELLIRYENEEAVDDSQLPKDRFSAERLKGVDSTLKIQPAELGDSAVYLCASSLTGSSYNEQFFGPGTRLTVL.

This rearrangement joins TRBV3-1 (or the pseudogene TRBV3-2) to TRBJ1-4; D possibly corresponds to TRBD1 (5 bases). V lost 4 bases to trimming and J lost 3 bases, with 18 bases between them. This CDR3 has 17 amino acids. The germline CDR1 and CDR2 sequences are LGHDT and YNNKEL (reference sequence). CDR3 sequence reads: CASSPIWGRHANEKLFF. Written as DNA, the CDR3 is TGTGCCAGCAGCCCTATATGGGGACGCCATGCTAATGAAAAACTGTTTTTT.

This clone was seen a handful of times. The V gene is TRBV27, the J gene TRBJ1-2, with 9 nucleotides matching TRBD1. The CDR3 runs to 14 residues. V lost 6 bases and J lost 8; bases outside the gene matches: 10. Germline CDR1 reads MNHEY; CDR2 reads SMNVEV (reference sequence). The CDR3 here is CASRTAGQGKGYTF. For the CDR3, the DNA is TGTGCCAGCAGAACTGCGGGACAGGGAAAGGGCTACACCTTC.

The genes are TRBV19 and TRBJ1-5; no firm D call. The germline gives CDR1 LNHDA, CDR2 SQIVND (reference sequence). Trimming took off 5 bases at V and 11 bases at J, with 10 bases between the two ends. This CDR3 is 11 amino acids long. The CDR3 loop is CASSFNTAQHF. The CDR3 nucleotides read TGTGCCAGTAGTTTTAATACTGCCCAGCATTTT.

This clone occurred once. The chain links TRBV5-6 to TRBJ1-4; D possibly corresponds to TRBD1 (5 bases). Germline V gene sequence: CDR1 SGHDT, CDR2 YYEEEE. V lost 4 bases to trimming and J lost 2 bases, with 12 bases between them. CDR3 length: 15 amino acids. The CDR3 loop reads CASSVVGATNEKLFF. The CDR3 DNA sequence: TGTGCCAGCAGCGTCGTAGGGGCGACTAATGAAAAACTGTTTTTT.

The genes are TRBV18 and TRBJ2-1; 10 bases match TRBD2. Trimming took 3 bases from V and 10 from J; bases not matched to a gene: 6. Germline-derived CDR1 and CDR2 are KGHSH and LQKENI. This CDR3 comprises 14 residues. The chain's CDR3 is CASSPQLAGLEQFF. The CDR3 DNA follows: TGTGCCAGCTCACCGCAACTAGCGGGACTAGAGCAGTTCTTC.

This clone was recorded once. The chain employs TRBV5-1 and TRBJ2-1; D is ambiguous. V was cut by 3 bases and J by 7 bases, with 11 bases left in between. The CDR3 runs 13 residues. Germline values: CDR1 SGHRS, CDR2 YFSETQ. CDR3 loop: CASSSGSENEQFF. CDR3 in DNA: TGCGCCAGCAGCTCCGGATCTGAAAATGAGCAGTTCTTC.

The rearrangement uses TRBV7-6 and TRBJ1-1; D call uncertain. The CDR3 runs 13 residues. Germline V gene sequence: CDR1 SGHVS, CDR2 FNYEAQ. Trimming took 0 bases from V and 1 from J, leaving 3 bases between them. CDR3 nucleotides: TGTGCCAGCAGCTTAGCGGGGAACACTGAAGCTTTCTTT. Translation: CASSLAGNTEAFF. Looking up the rest from reference TRBV7-6 and TRBJ1-1 gives the full variable domain: GAGVSQSPRYKVTKRGQDVALRCDPISGHVSLYWYRQALGQGPEFLTYFNYEAQQDKSGLPNDRFSAERPEGSISTLTIQRTEQRDSAMYRCASSLAGNTEAFFGQGTRLTVV.

The CDR3 bases are TGCAGCGTTGCCGGGACAGGGGCAGGAACAGATACGCAGTATTTT. Protein sequence: CSVAGTGAGTDTQYF. The rearrangement joins TRBV29-1 to TRBJ2-3; 10 positions match TRBD1. The V gene end was trimmed by 4 bases and the J gene end by 3 bases; junction bases not matched to a gene: 7. Germline CDR1 reads SQVTM; CDR2 reads ANQGSEA. This CDR3 is 15 amino acids long.

This sequence joins TRBV9 and TRBJ1-6; possible D gene TRBD1, 5 bases. This CDR3 spans 12 amino acids. V was clipped by 7 bases and J by 10 bases, with 12 bases between them. CDR1 is SGDLS and CDR2 is YYNGEE in the germline V gene. CDR3: CASARGGSPLHF. CDR3 nucleotide sequence: TGTGCCAGCGCTCGGGGGGGATCACCCCTCCACTTT.

This clone was found a few times. The chain links TRBV10-3 to TRBJ2-7; possible D gene TRBD1, 5 bases. Between the trimmed V and J ends, which lost 2 bases and 2 bases, there was a span of 16 bases. Germline-derived CDR1 and CDR2 are ENHRY and SYGVKD. The CDR3 runs to 16 residues. The CDR3 is CAISEPAATEPYEQYF. CDR3 DNA: TGTGCCATCAGTGAGCCCGCTGCGACAGAACCCTACGAGCAGTACTTC.

The chain combines TRBV29-1 with TRBJ2-3; possibly TRBD1 for D (5 bases). The CDR3 totals 10 residues. CDR1 is SQVTM and CDR2 is ANQGSEA in the germline V gene. V lost 7 bases and J lost 4, with 6 bases in between. The CDR3 region is CSGGPDTQYF. The CDR3 nucleotides are TGCAGCGGGGGCCCAGATACGCAGTATTTT.

The chain links TRBV15 to TRBJ1-1, with D hard to call. This CDR3 spans 14 amino acids. The V and J ends lost 9 bases and 2 bases respectively, with 16 bases between them. Germline V CDR1 and CDR2: LNHNV, YYDKDF (reference sequence). Here the CDR3 reads CATSKPADNTEAFF. The CDR3 bases are TGTGCCACTTCGAAACCGGCAGATAACACTGAAGCTTTCTTT.

DNA for the CDR3: TGTGCCAGCAGCTTAATTTCAAACTATGGCTACACCTTC. It encodes CASSLISNYGYTF. The chain employs TRBV7-9 and TRBJ1-2, with unresolved D. The length of the CDR3 is 13 residues. Trimming removed 2 bases from V and 2 bases from J, with 6 bases in between. Germline values: CDR1 SEHNR, CDR2 FQNEAQ (reference sequence).

The CDR3 reads CASTFPGALYNEQFF. CDR3 sequence (DNA): TGTGCCAGCACCTTCCCAGGGGCCCTCTACAATGAGCAGTTCTTC. The J gene is TRBJ2-1, the V gene TRBV5-4, with TRBD1 as a possible D gene (6 bases). The CDR3 totals 15 residues. With 6 bases removed from V and 3 bases from J, the gap between germline ends came to 16 bases. Germline V gene sequence: CDR1 SGHNT, CDR2 YYREEE (reference sequence). Together with reference TRBV5-4 and TRBJ2-1, the CDR3 gives the full variable domain: ETGVTQSPTHLIKTRGQQVTLRCSSQSGHNTVSWYQQALGQGPQFIFQYYREEENGRGNFPPRFSGLQFPNYSSELNVNALELDDSALYLCASTFPGALYNEQFFGPGTRLTVL.

V usage is TRBV6-5 and J usage is TRBJ2-7; TRBD2 matches at 14 bases. Trimming at V came to 2 bases and at J to 4 bases, leaving 4 bases not matched to a gene. Germline assignment: CDR1 MNHEY and CDR2 SVGAGI. CDR3 length: 16 amino acids. The CDR3 loop is CASSYAGTSGSYEQYF. CDR3 sequence (DNA): TGTGCCAGCAGTTACGCCGGGACTAGCGGGAGTTACGAGCAGTACTTC.

The V gene is TRBV3-1 (or the pseudogene TRBV3-2), the J gene TRBJ2-7; maybe TRBD1 (6 bases). This CDR3 is built from 14 residues. The germline V gene has CDR1 LGHDT and CDR2 YNNKEL (reference sequence). V dropped 0 bases and J dropped 5 bases, with 11 bases sitting between them. CDR3 bases: TGTGCCAGCAGCCAAGATCGGGCAGGGGACGAGCAGTACTTC. It translates to CASSQDRAGDEQYF.

This chain uses TRBV6-4 with TRBJ1-1; 10 bases are a match to TRBD1. The CDR3 has 15 residues. Germline CDR1 and CDR2: MRHNA and SNTAGT. The trim removed 6 bases at V and 5 bases at J, leaving 9 bases unmatched. CDR3 loop: CASRIRTGGLTEAFF. DNA for the CDR3: TGTGCCAGCAGGATTAGGACAGGGGGATTAACTGAAGCTTTCTTT.

This chain links TRBV5-6 with TRBJ1-1, with TRBD1 identical over 9 bases. The junction had 5 bases not matched to a gene; V was cut back by 3 bases and J by 11 bases. CDR3 length: 12 residues. Germline V CDR1 and CDR2: SGHDT, YYEEEE. The CDR3 DNA is TGTGCCAGCAGCTGGGGGACAGGGCGGGCTTTCTTT. Translated, it gives CASSWGTGRAFF.